This T cell receptor (beta chain) was profiled in a study of blood T cells in healthy people across ages. Trimming shortened V by 2 bases and J by 8 bases, and 12 bases separated the two germline ends. In germline, CDR1 is MNHEY, CDR2 SVGEGT. The CDR3 runs 13 residues. Then a second PCR, running roughly 6 to 12 cycles, was carried out with a sample-barcoded 5' primer and a J-beta primer mix. A single record per CDR3 protein comes from TCRdb applying MiXCR to the 5' RACE reads. This table has 700,000 or so distinct CDR3 sequences, around 41% appearing once. This clonotype was detected only a few times.

The chain links TRBV6-2 or TRBV6-3 to TRBJ1-2; D is ambiguous. Sequencing was performed on blood. The receptor was isolated from a man at least 80 years old in good health. The CDR3 sequence: CASSYGRFSGYTF. DNA for the CDR3: TGTGCCAGCAGTTACGGGCGTTTTTCGGGCTACACCTTC.